The 31 T cell receptor beta chains given below trace back to one sample, sequenced in a study of human T cells and chemical hapten exposure. From the RACE reads, TCRdb called clonotypes with MiXCR, one entry per CDR3 protein. The sample carries about 190,000 distinct CDR3 sequences, around 25% recorded once. Time point of the sample: patch test 3, about 24 weeks after DPC sensitization. The treatment is: therapeutic diphenylcyclopropenone sensitization with weekly scalp DPC. Here the sequenced sample was whole blood, taken in connection with sensitization to the hapten diphenylcyclopropenone (DPC). Every receptor here comes from a woman aged 40 to 50 with alopecia areata. Some clones in this sample may be carry-over from other donors' samples.

On this clonotype itself: The junction shows a germline mismatch at one end, possibly a read error. The chain combines TRBV7-9 with TRBJ2-5; D gene uncertain. From germline, CDR1 is SEHNR and CDR2 FQNEAQ (reference sequence). This CDR3 contains 8 residues. The CDR3 sequence: CASSPTVF. The CDR3 region has the DNA TGTGCCAGCAGCCCGACGGTGTTC. Variable domain in full (rest from reference TRBV7-9 and TRBJ2-5): DTGVSQNPRHKITKRGQNVTFRCDPISEHNRLYWYRQTLGQGPEFLTYFQNEAQLEKSRLLSDRFSAERPKGSFSTLEIQRTEQGDSAMYLCASSPTVFGPGTRLLVL.

J is TRBJ2-3 and V is TRBV7-9; D not resolved. Germline V gene data show CDR1 as SEHNR and CDR2 as FQNEAQ (reference sequence). The CDR3 length is 14 residues. V shed 5 bases and J shed 6 bases, with 15 bases lying between them. This CDR3 reads CASSRFWVGDTQYF. CDR3 nucleotides: TGTGCCAGCAGCCGCTTCTGGGTCGGCGATACGCAGTATTTT.

The chain carries TRBV5-5 and TRBJ2-6, with TRBD1 matching over 7 bases. CDR3 length: 18 residues. Germline-derived CDR1 and CDR2 are SGHKS and YYEKEE (reference sequence). The J segment lost 2 bases and the V segment lost 1 base, leaving 9 bases of the junction unmatched. For the CDR3, the DNA is TGTGCCAGCAGCTTGCGGCAGGGGGTATTCACTGGGGCCAACGTCCTGACTTTC. Amino acids: CASSLRQGVFTGANVLTF. Looking up the rest from reference TRBV5-5 and TRBJ2-6 gives the full variable domain: DAGVTQSPTHLIKTRGQQVTLRCSPISGHKSVSWYQQVLGQGPQFIFQYYEKEERGRGNFPDRFSARQFPNYSSELNVNALLLGDSALYLCASSLRQGVFTGANVLTFGAGSRLTVL.

In its sample, this clonotype was seen a few times. This chain links TRBV28 with TRBJ2-1; the match to TRBD2 covers 14 bases. CDR3 length: 17 amino acids. V shed 5 bases and J 6 bases; nucleotides not matched to a gene: 9. Looked up from germline, CDR1 is MDHEN and CDR2 is SYDVKM. CDR3 loop: CASSGAAGTSGSNEQFF. In DNA, the CDR3 is TGTGCCAGCAGTGGAGCCGCCGGGACTAGCGGGAGCAATGAGCAGTTCTTC.

This chain links TRBV7-8 with TRBJ2-1; 9 bases match TRBD2. The germline CDR1 and CDR2 sequences are SGHVS and FQNEAQ. The V and J ends lost 9 bases and 8 bases, in that order; junction bases with no gene match: 8. This CDR3 has 13 amino acids. The DNA for the CDR3 is TGTGCCAGTAGGGCTAGCGGGAAGGATGAGCAGTTCTTC. Protein product: CASRASGKDEQFF.

The V and J genes are TRBV29-1 and TRBJ1-5; TRBD1 is a possible D gene (5 bases). Deletions cut 4 bases from V and 4 bases from J, with 11 bases between. The CDR3 has 13 amino acids. CDR1 is SQVTM, CDR2 ANQGSEA, per germline. CDR3 in DNA: TGCAGCGTTGGGCAGGGAGGTAATCAGCCCCAGCATTTT. This codes for CSVGQGGNQPQHF.

J is TRBJ2-7 and V is TRBV6-2 or TRBV6-3; possibly TRBD1 or TRBD2 for D (5 bases each). Germline CDR1 reads MNHEY; CDR2 reads SVGEGT. This CDR3 has 13 amino acids. Trimming left V 6 bases short and J 3 bases short, with 12 bases between. The CDR3 nucleotides are TGTGCCAGCAGGTGGGACCCTAACTACGAGCAGTACTTC. As protein: CASRWDPNYEQYF.

This clonotype turned up a few times. The gene calls are TRBV9 and TRBJ2-3; TRBD2 might be the D (6 bases). CDR3 length equals 15 residues. V was pared by 0 bases and J by 0 bases, with 8 bases between. Germline CDR1 reads SGDLS; CDR2 reads YYNGEE. The CDR3 region has the DNA TGTGCCAGCAGCGTAGGGGGACTTAGCACAGATACGCAGTATTTT. As protein: CASSVGGLSTDTQYF.

The chain employs TRBV4-2 and TRBJ2-3; 11 nucleotides match TRBD2. The CDR3 spans 18 residues. Germline loops: CDR1 LGHNA, CDR2 YNFKEQ. The J segment lost 5 bases and the V segment lost 1 base, leaving 11 bases of the junction unmatched. This CDR3 reads CASSQGLAGGPRGDTQYF. CDR3 coding DNA: TGTGCCAGCAGCCAAGGGCTAGCGGGAGGCCCTCGAGGAGATACGCAGTATTTT.

This clonotype was seen a handful of times. The chain employs TRBV29-1 and TRBJ1-2; tentative D call: TRBD1 (5 bases). The CDR3 loop spans 12 amino acids. Germline CDR1 is SQVTM and CDR2 is ANQGSEA. V lost 4 bases and J 2 bases, leaving 8 bases between the germline ends. The CDR3 DNA follows: TGCAGCGTTGTTGGGGGAAACTATGGCTACACCTTC. Encoded protein: CSVVGGNYGYTF.

This clonotype has just a few counts. This sequence joins TRBV5-1 and TRBJ2-7; no firm D call. Trimming took 1 base from V and 0 from J, leaving 11 bases between them. Germline V gene sequence: CDR1 SGHRS, CDR2 YFSETQ. This CDR3 spans 15 amino acids. The CDR3 DNA is TGCGCCAGCAGCTTGTCCGACACGAGCTCCTACGAGCAGTACTTC. The encoded protein is CASSLSDTSSYEQYF.

This clonotype was observed a few times. The chain employs TRBV20-1 and TRBJ1-4, with a possible D match to TRBD1 (6 bases). Trimming left V 5 bases short and J 4 bases short, with 17 bases between. Germline CDR1 reads DFQATT; CDR2 reads SNEGSKA (reference sequence). The CDR3 length is 15 residues. The CDR3 DNA is TGCAGTGCTTTCCGGGGCAGGGGCGGTAATGAAAAACTGTTTTTT. Amino acid sequence: CSAFRGRGGNEKLFF.

V and J are TRBV2 and TRBJ2-5; 8 bases map to TRBD2. CDR3 length: 13 residues. V dropped 5 bases and J dropped 3; count of bases not matched to a gene: 2. The germline V gene encodes CDR1 SNHLY and CDR2 FYNNEI. The CDR3: CASSPLAEETQYF. CDR3 sequence (DNA): TGTGCCAGCAGTCCACTAGCGGAAGAGACCCAGTACTTC.

This clonotype was recorded a few times. This chain connects TRBV28 to TRBJ2-4, with 10 bases fitting TRBD2. This CDR3 is built from 18 residues. Per germline, CDR1 MDHEN and CDR2 SYDVKM. With 2 bases clipped from V and 1 base from J, the junction kept 8 bases outside the gene matches. The CDR3 spells CASSLGLAGARAKNIQYF. The CDR3 bases are TGTGCCAGCAGTTTAGGGCTAGCGGGAGCTCGGGCCAAAAACATTCAGTACTTC.

There are a few counts of this clonotype. The V call is TRBV20-1, the J call TRBJ1-4; D not resolved. The CDR3 spans 14 residues. In germline, CDR1 is DFQATT, CDR2 SNEGSKA (reference sequence). With 1 base removed from V and 4 bases from J, the gap between germline ends came to 10 bases. CDR3 sequence: CSARGTDYNEKLFF. The CDR3 DNA reads TGCAGTGCTAGAGGCACAGATTATAATGAAAAACTGTTTTTT.

The genes are TRBV27 and TRBJ1-6; no firm D call. V lost 3 bases and J 10 bases, leaving 10 bases between the germline ends. The CDR3 totals 13 residues. Per the germline V gene, CDR1 is MNHEY and CDR2 is SMNVEV (reference sequence). CDR3 DNA: TGTGCCAGCAGTTTGGGTGCGTTCTCACCCCTCCACTTT. It yields the protein CASSLGAFSPLHF.

The chain links TRBV2 to TRBJ1-1; the match to TRBD1 covers 11 bases. V lost 8 bases and J lost 10; bases outside the gene matches: 9. The germline V gene has CDR1 SNHLY and CDR2 FYNNEI. The CDR3 consists of 13 residues. The CDR3 is CASRGQGATGAFF. The CDR3 DNA follows: TGTGCCAGCCGAGGACAGGGGGCAACGGGAGCTTTCTTT.

The V call is TRBV7-2, the J call TRBJ2-5; 11 nucleotides line up with TRBD2. The CDR3 is 17 amino acids. V shed 0 bases, J shed 4 bases, and the junction held 7 bases outside the gene matches. Germline CDR1 reads SGHTA; CDR2 reads FQGNSA. The CDR3 DNA reads TGTGCCAGCAGCTTAGCCTTTCCCGGACTAGCGGGAGAGACCCAGTACTTC. Translating it yields CASSLAFPGLAGETQYF.

This clonotype was seen at least ten times. The rearrangement joins TRBV6-5 to TRBJ2-1, with a weak D call TRBD1 (5 bases). V was clipped by 9 bases and J by 10 bases, with 10 bases between them. Germline CDR1 MNHEY, CDR2 SVGAGI. The CDR3 runs to 10 residues. The CDR3 bases are TGTGCCAGGACAGATCCCGAGCAGTTCTTC. Its protein is CARTDPEQFF.

The chain has TRBV12-3 or TRBV12-4 and TRBJ2-4; D may be TRBD1 (5 bases). Trimming took off 4 bases at V and 9 bases at J, with 13 bases between the two ends. The CDR3 has 13 amino acids. CDR3 protein: CASSSSQGTIQYF. The CDR3 region has the DNA TGTGCCAGCAGTTCGAGCCAGGGTACCATTCAGTACTTC.

There are a few counts of this clonotype. The rearrangement uses TRBV3-2 and TRBJ2-7; the table calls TRBD2, which could not be checked here. TRBV3-2 is a known pseudogene. The CDR3 has 16 residues. CDR3 protein: CASSHPRSGGTYEQYF. The DNA for the CDR3 is TGTGCCAGCAGCCATCCGAGGAGCGGGGGGACCTACGAGCAGTACTTC.

The chain links TRBV29-1 to TRBJ2-3; TRBD1 or TRBD2 may be the D gene (5 bases each). V shed 4 bases and J shed 10 bases, with 15 bases lying between them. The CDR3 totals 12 residues. Germline assignment: CDR1 SQVTM and CDR2 ANQGSEA. CDR3 sequence reads: CSVAQAGGAQYF. In DNA, the CDR3 is TGCAGCGTTGCCCAAGCTGGGGGAGCGCAGTATTTT.

This clonotype was seen at least ten times. The chain carries TRBV4-2 and TRBJ1-1; D gene unclear. Per germline, CDR1 LGHNA and CDR2 YNFKEQ. The CDR3 loop spans 15 amino acids. V was trimmed by 3 bases and J by 10 bases, leaving 21 bases between them. CDR3 DNA sequence: TGTGCCAGCAGCCACGAAGGGCAAACGATAAGCGGAGCTTTCTTT. Amino acid sequence: CASSHEGQTISGAFF.

The gene calls are TRBV29-1 and TRBJ2-3; maybe TRBD2 (6 bases). This CDR3 is built from 13 residues. V lost 3 bases to trimming and J lost 1 base, with 8 bases between them. The germline V gene has CDR1 SQVTM and CDR2 ANQGSEA. CDR3 residues: CSVEGGGTDTQYF. The CDR3 bases are TGCAGCGTTGAGGGCGGGGGCACAGATACGCAGTATTTT.

This chain connects TRBV6-1 to TRBJ2-7; D remains ambiguous. The CDR3 spans 13 residues. From germline, CDR1 is MNHNS and CDR2 SASEGT. Trimming stripped 4 bases from V and 0 bases from J, with 7 bases between. The CDR3 protein is CASSAHLSYEQYF. CDR3 nucleotides: TGTGCCAGCAGTGCACACCTCTCCTACGAGCAGTACTTC.

In regard to this clonotype: Sequence at one end of the junction differs from germline and may be a read error. The genes are TRBV20-1 and TRBJ1-4; unclear D gene. Germline CDR1 is DFQATT and CDR2 is SNEGSKA (reference sequence). This CDR3 is built from 12 residues. The CDR3 DNA reads as TGCAGTGCCAGAGAGTATCGGGAAAAACTGTTTTTT. This sequence encodes CSAREYREKLFF.

The gene calls are TRBV9 and TRBJ2-3; no clear D gene. The V end lost 3 bases, the J end lost 3 bases, and 11 bases lay between the germline ends. Germline V lookup: CDR1 SGDLS, CDR2 YYNGEE. The CDR3 loop spans 14 amino acids. In DNA, the CDR3 is TGTGCCAGCAGCGCTTCTCCTTGGACAGATACGCAGTATTTT. It encodes CASSASPWTDTQYF.

This clonotype has only a few counts. The chain joins TRBV20-1 to TRBJ2-1; D remains ambiguous. Germline CDR1 is DFQATT and CDR2 is SNEGSKA (reference sequence). This CDR3 region has 13 residues. V was trimmed by 6 bases and J by 2 bases, leaving 11 bases between them. Written as DNA, the CDR3 is TGCAGTGCGCCGGCCGACGCCTACAATGAGCAGTTCTTC. As protein: CSAPADAYNEQFF.

The chain is built from TRBV7-2 and TRBJ1-4, with D unresolved. The CDR3 runs 13 residues. Looked up from germline, CDR1 is SGHTA and CDR2 is FQGNSA. V gave up 5 bases and J gave up 8 bases, with 12 bases separating them. The CDR3 coding sequence is TGTGCCAGCAGCATCGTAAGAAGGGAAAAACTGTTTTTT. Translation gives CASSIVRREKLFF.

The rearrangement uses TRBV10-3 and TRBJ2-2; TRBD2 matches at 10 bases. The CDR3 has 15 amino acids. V lost 7 bases to trimming and J lost 4 bases; unmatched junction nucleotides: 6. Germline CDR1 reads ENHRY; CDR2 reads SYGVKD. For the CDR3, the DNA is TGTGCCATCAAGGGGATAGCGGGGGGCACCGGGGAGCTGTTTTTT. This codes for CAIKGIAGGTGELFF.

This clonotype was counted only a few times. The chain uses TRBV29-1 and TRBJ2-3; D is undetermined. From germline, CDR1 is SQVTM and CDR2 ANQGSEA. CDR3 length equals 13 residues. The V and J ends lost 6 bases and 4 bases respectively, with 14 bases between them. CDR3 region: CSVSRLSADTQYF. Here the CDR3 DNA reads TGCAGCGTGAGCAGGCTTTCCGCAGATACGCAGTATTTT.